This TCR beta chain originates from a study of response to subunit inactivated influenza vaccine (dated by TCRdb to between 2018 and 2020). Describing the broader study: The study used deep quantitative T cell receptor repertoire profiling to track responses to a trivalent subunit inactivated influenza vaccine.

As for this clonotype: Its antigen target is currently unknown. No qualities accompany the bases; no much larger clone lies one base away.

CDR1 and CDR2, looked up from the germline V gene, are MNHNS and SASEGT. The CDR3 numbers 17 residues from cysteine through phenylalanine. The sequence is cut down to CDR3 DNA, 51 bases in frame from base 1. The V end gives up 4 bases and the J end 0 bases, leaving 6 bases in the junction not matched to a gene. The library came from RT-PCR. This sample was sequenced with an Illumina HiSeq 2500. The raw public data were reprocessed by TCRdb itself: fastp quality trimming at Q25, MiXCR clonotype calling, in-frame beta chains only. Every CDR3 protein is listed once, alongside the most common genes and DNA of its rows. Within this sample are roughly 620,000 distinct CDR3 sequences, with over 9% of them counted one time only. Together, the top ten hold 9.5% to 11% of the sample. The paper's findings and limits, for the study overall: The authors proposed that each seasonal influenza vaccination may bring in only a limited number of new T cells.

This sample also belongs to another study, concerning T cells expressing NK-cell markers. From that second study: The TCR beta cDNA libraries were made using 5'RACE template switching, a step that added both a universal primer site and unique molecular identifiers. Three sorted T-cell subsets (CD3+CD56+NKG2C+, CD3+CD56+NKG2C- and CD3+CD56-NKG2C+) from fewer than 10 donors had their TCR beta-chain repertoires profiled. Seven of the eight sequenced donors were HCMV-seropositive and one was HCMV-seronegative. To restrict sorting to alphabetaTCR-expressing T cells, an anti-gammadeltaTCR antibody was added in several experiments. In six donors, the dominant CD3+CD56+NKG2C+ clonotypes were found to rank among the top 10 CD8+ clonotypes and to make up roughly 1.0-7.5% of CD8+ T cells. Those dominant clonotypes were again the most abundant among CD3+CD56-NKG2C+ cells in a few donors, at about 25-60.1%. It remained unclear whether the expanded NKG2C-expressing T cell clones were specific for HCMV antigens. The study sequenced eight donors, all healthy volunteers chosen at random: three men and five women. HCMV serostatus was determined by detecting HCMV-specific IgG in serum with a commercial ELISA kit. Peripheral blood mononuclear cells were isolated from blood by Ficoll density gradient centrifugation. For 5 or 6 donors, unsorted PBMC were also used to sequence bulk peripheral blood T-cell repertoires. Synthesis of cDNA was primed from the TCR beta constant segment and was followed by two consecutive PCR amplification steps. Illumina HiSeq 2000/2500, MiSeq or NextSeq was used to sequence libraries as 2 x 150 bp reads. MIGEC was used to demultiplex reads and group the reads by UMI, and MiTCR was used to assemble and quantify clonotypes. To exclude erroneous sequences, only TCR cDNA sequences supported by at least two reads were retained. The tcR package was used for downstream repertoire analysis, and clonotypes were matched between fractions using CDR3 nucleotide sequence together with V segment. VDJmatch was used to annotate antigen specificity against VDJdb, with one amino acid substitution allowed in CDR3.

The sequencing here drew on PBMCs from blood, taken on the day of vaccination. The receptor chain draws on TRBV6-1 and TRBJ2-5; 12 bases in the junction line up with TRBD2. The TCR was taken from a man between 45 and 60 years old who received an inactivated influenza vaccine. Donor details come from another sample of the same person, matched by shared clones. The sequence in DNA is TGTGCCAGCAGTGTCGGGACTAGCGGGTTGTACCAAGAGACCCAGTACTTC. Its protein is CASSVGTSGLYQETQYF.